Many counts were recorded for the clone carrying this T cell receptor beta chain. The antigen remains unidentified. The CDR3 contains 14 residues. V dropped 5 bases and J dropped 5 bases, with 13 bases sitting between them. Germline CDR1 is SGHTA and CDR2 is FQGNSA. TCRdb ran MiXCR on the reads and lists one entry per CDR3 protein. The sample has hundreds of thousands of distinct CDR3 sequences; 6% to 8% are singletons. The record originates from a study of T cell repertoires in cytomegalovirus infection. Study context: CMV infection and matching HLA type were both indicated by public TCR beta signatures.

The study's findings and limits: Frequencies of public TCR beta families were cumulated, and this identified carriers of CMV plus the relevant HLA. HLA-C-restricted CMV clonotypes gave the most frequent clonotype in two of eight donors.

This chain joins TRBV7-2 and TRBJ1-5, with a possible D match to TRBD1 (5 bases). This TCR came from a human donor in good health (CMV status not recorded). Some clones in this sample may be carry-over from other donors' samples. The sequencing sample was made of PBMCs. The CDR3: CASSPGGSDQPQHF. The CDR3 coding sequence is TGTGCCAGCAGCCCTGGGGGGTCGGATCAGCCCCAGCATTTT.